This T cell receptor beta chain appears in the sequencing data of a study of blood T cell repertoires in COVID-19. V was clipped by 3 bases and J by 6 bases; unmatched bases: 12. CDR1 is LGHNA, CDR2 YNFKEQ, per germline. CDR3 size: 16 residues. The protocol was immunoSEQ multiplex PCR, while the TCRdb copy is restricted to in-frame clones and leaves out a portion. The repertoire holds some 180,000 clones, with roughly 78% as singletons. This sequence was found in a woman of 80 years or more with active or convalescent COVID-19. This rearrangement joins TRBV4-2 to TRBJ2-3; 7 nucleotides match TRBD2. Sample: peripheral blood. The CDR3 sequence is CASSQAPRGEWDTQYF. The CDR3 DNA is TGTGCCAGCAGCCAGGCCCCTCGGGGGGAATGGGATACGCAGTATTTT.